This record covers a single T cell receptor beta chain. The antigen is unknown. TCRdb's table, derived via immunoSEQ multiplex PCR, lists solely in-frame clones and lacks some. The table records about 100,000 clones, around 80% of them present only once. The sample originates from a study of PD-1 blockade in classical Hodgkin lymphoma. Across the study: A 3 mg/kg intravenous dose of nivolumab was received by patients every 2 weeks.

The V and J ends lost 8 bases and 2 bases respectively, with 10 bases between them. The V gene's germline CDR1 is MDHEN and CDR2 SYDVKM. This CDR3 contains 13 residues. All the patients suffered relapse after autologous stem cell transplantation, and brentuximab vedotin exposure differed. General study findings and limits: Prior to therapy, complete responders displayed diversity much like that of newly diagnosed patients. By C4D1, diversity of CD4+ TCRs had risen significantly, whereas that of CD8+ TCRs had not. Those starting nivolumab under 1 year post-ASCT were excluded.

Here the sequenced sample was peripheral blood mononuclear cells (PBMCs), taken at baseline. The gene calls are TRBV28 and TRBJ2-1; unclear D gene. The receptor's source is a human donor with classical Hodgkin lymphoma. CDR3 DNA: TGTGCCAGCGTAGCAGACGCCTACAATGAGCAGTTCTTC. It encodes CASVADAYNEQFF.